This TCR beta chain emerged from a study of preoperative IRX-2 immunotherapy in early breast cancer. CDR3 length: 14 residues. The J segment lost 5 bases and the V segment lost 6 bases, leaving 4 bases of the junction unmatched. Germline values: CDR1 WSHSY, CDR2 SAAADI. Clones were sequenced by immunoSEQ multiplex PCR, and TCRdb holds only the in-frame ones, with some missing. The data show 95,000 to 100,000 clones, about nine tenths seen once. Treatment described: preoperative locoregional IRX-2 cytokine immunotherapy. Samples came from a phase Ib trial of preoperative locoregional IRX-2 cytokine immunotherapy.

This receptor was obtained from a human donor with breast cancer. The rearrangement uses TRBV10-2 and TRBJ2-1; 10 bases agree with TRBD2. The source material was tumor tissue, sampled after IRX-2 immunotherapy. The CDR3 DNA reads as TGCGCCAGCAGCCTTCTAGCGGGGGACAATGAGCAGTTCTTC. This encodes CASSLLAGDNEQFF.